These 25 T cell receptor beta chains originate from one sample sequenced in a study of graft-versus-host responses after intestinal transplantation. These receptors have no known antigen. Clones were read by immunoSEQ multiplex PCR, and TCRdb kept only the in-frame ones, dropping some. The table lists about 94,000 clones, roughly 91% of them singletons, with over 0.4% in the top ten. The input for sequencing was unstimulated CD8+ T cells sorted from spleen or lymph node cells, taken before intestinal transplant. These receptors originate from a human donor who received an intestinal transplant.

V usage is TRBV29-1 and J usage is TRBJ2-1; 9 bases fit TRBD2. The V segment lost 6 bases and the J segment 7 bases; nucleotides outside the gene matches: 10. Germline CDR1 reads SQVTM; CDR2 reads ANQGSEA. The CDR3 runs 14 residues. CDR3 sequence reads: CSVGGVAGVNEQFF. The CDR3, as DNA: TGCAGCGTCGGAGGGGTAGCGGGGGTGAATGAGCAGTTCTTC.

This sequence joins TRBV2 and TRBJ1-2; the match to TRBD1 covers 7 bases. V shed 6 bases, J shed 0 bases, and the junction held 7 bases outside the gene matches. CDR1 and CDR2 from the germline V gene are SNHLY and FYNNEI. The CDR3 extends over 15 amino acids. The CDR3 DNA is TGTGCCAGCAGCCAGGACAGGTCTCCTAACTATGGCTACACCTTC. It encodes CASSQDRSPNYGYTF.

The chain carries TRBV13 and TRBJ2-1; D not resolved. This CDR3 comprises 15 residues. The V end was cut by 5 bases, the J end by 3 bases, with 14 bases between. CDR1 and CDR2 from the germline V gene are PRHDT and FYEKMQ (reference sequence). This CDR3 reads CASSVTYPHYNEQFF. The CDR3 region has the DNA TGTGCCAGCAGCGTAACTTACCCCCACTACAATGAGCAGTTCTTC.

The V and J genes are TRBV6-7 and TRBJ1-5; 9 bases match TRBD1. TRBV6-7 is marked as an open reading frame, function uncertain. With V trimmed by 6 bases and J by 5 bases, 11 bases remained unmatched. The CDR3 contains 16 residues. CDR3 sequence reads: CASSRSDRGSYQPQHF. The CDR3 DNA reads TGTGCCAGCAGCCGATCAGACAGGGGGTCATATCAGCCCCAGCATTTT.

As DNA, the CDR3 is TGTGCCAGCAGTCCAGTAGTAGCGGGGTTAACCGGGGAGCTGTTTTTT. Translating it yields CASSPVVAGLTGELFF. The chain employs TRBV7-2 and TRBJ2-2; 8 nucleotides match TRBD2. Germline assignment: CDR1 SGHTA and CDR2 FQGNSA. The CDR3 runs to 16 residues. V dropped 6 bases and J dropped 5; count of bases not matched to a gene: 11.

A word on this clone: The identical CDR3 is also encoded by other nucleotide sequences in the sample. This chain joins TRBV4-1 and TRBJ2-7; 7 nucleotides agree with TRBD2. Germline V gene lookup returns CDR1 MGHRA and CDR2 YSYEKL. This CDR3 region has 11 residues. Losses at the gene ends were 6 bases for V and 4 bases for J; bases not matched to a gene: 0. CDR3 amino acids: CASSSGYEQYF. The DNA of the CDR3 is TGCGCCAGCAGTAGCGGGTACGAGCAGTACTTC.

The gene calls are TRBV23-1 and TRBJ2-6; D may be TRBD2 (5 bases). TRBV23-1 is sorted into the ORF group, with uncertain function. V dropped 7 bases and J dropped 0 bases, with 22 bases sitting between them. The CDR3 has 19 amino acids. The CDR3 DNA reads TGCGCCAGCATTCGCCCCGAGGAGGATCTTCTCTCTGGGGCCAACGTCCTGACTTTC. Its protein product is CASIRPEEDLLSGANVLTF.

This clone was observed once. The rearrangement links TRBV5-1 to TRBJ2-1; 8 positions match TRBD1. CDR3 size: 14 residues. Germline loops: CDR1 SGHRS, CDR2 YFSETQ. The V and J ends lost 3 bases and 2 bases, in that order; junction bases with no gene match: 1. DNA for the CDR3: TGCGCCAGCAGCTCGGGACAGGCCTACAATGAGCAGTTCTTC. Its translation is CASSSGQAYNEQFF.

V usage is TRBV6-1 and J usage is TRBJ2-1, with 7 bases identical to TRBD1. J lost 8 bases, V lost 10 bases, and 14 bases had no gene match. Germline CDR1 MNHNS, CDR2 SASEGT. The CDR3 length is 14 residues. CDR3 in DNA: TGTGCCACACCCGACAGGGATCGGCGCGATGAGCAGTTCTTC. Translation gives CATPDRDRRDEQFF.

The chain links TRBV6-1 to TRBJ2-3, with D unclear. Per germline, CDR1 MNHNS and CDR2 SASEGT. V lost 3 bases, J lost 0 bases, and 13 bases lay in between. The CDR3 consists of 16 residues. The CDR3: CASSDLVRTSTDTQYF. In nucleotides, the CDR3 is TGTGCCAGCAGTGATTTAGTACGCACTAGCACAGATACGCAGTATTTT.

The rearrangement links TRBV6-6 to TRBJ2-7, with D possibly TRBD2 on 6 matching bases. Germline V gene lookup returns CDR1 MNHNY and CDR2 SVGAGI (reference sequence). V lost 0 bases and J 3 bases, leaving 9 bases between the germline ends. This CDR3 comprises 14 residues. The CDR3, as DNA: TGTGCCAGCAGTTACTCGTGGGGGGACTACGAGCAGTACTTC. Translating gives CASSYSWGDYEQYF.

Here the CDR3 reads CASSPPLTGELFF. The CDR3 DNA reads TGTGCCAGCAGTCCCCCCTTGACCGGGGAGCTGTTTTTT. The chain couples TRBV9 to TRBJ2-2; D is undetermined. Germline assignment: CDR1 SGDLS and CDR2 YYNGEE. V shed 5 bases and J shed 5 bases, with 10 bases lying between them. The CDR3 length is 13 residues.

The V and J genes are TRBV14 and TRBJ1-4; 7 bases line up with TRBD1. This CDR3 comprises 16 residues. V lost 2 bases and J lost 7; bases outside the gene matches: 10. CDR1 is SGHDN and CDR2 is FVKESK in the germline V gene. CDR3 protein: CASSQQGQSVVEKLFF. CDR3 nucleotides: TGTGCCAGCAGCCAACAGGGACAGTCGGTAGTTGAAAAACTGTTTTTT.

This rearrangement joins TRBV30 to TRBJ2-7; possibly TRBD1 for D (5 bases). The V end lost 2 bases, the J end lost 0 bases, and 14 bases lay between the germline ends. This CDR3 is built from 15 residues. Germline CDR1 is GTSNPN and CDR2 is SVGIG (reference sequence). CDR3 protein: CAWSSLRALSYEQYF. The CDR3 region has the DNA TGTGCCTGGAGTTCCCTCAGGGCACTCTCCTACGAGCAGTACTTC.

V usage is TRBV19 and J usage is TRBJ1-1; D unclear. The V end was cut by 3 bases, the J end by 4 bases, with 6 bases between. Germline values: CDR1 LNHDA, CDR2 SQIVND (reference sequence). The length of the CDR3 is 12 residues. CDR3: CASSIGFTEAFF. As DNA, the CDR3 is TGTGCCAGTAGTATCGGGTTCACTGAAGCTTTCTTT.

The V and J genes are TRBV10-3 and TRBJ2-7; 7 bases are shared with TRBD1. From germline, CDR1 is ENHRY and CDR2 SYGVKD. This CDR3 region has 15 residues. V trimming: 2 bases; J trimming: 6 bases; junction bases outside the gene matches: 10. DNA for the CDR3: TGTGCCATCAGTGAGGCGACCGGGACAGTCTCCGAGCAGTACTTC. Translation: CAISEATGTVSEQYF.

The gene calls are TRBV18 and TRBJ2-1; 10 nucleotides agree with TRBD1. The trim removed 3 bases at V and 6 bases at J, leaving 14 bases unmatched. CDR3 size: 18 residues. From germline, CDR1 is KGHSH and CDR2 LQKENI. The CDR3 reads CASSPLPYWTGGGNEQFF. The CDR3 bases are TGTGCCAGCTCACCCCTCCCCTACTGGACAGGGGGTGGCAATGAGCAGTTCTTC.

The chain uses TRBV4-1 and TRBJ1-5; no clear D. The CDR3 contains 15 residues. Trimming took off 0 bases at V and 7 bases at J, with 13 bases between the two ends. The germline V gene has CDR1 MGHRA and CDR2 YSYEKL. The CDR3 spells CASSQEIFGPQPQHF. CDR3 DNA sequence: TGCGCCAGCAGCCAAGAAATATTTGGGCCCCAGCCCCAGCATTTT.

This clone was seen only a few times. The rearrangement joins TRBV27 to TRBJ1-4, with 7 nucleotides matching TRBD1. The CDR3 loop spans 12 amino acids. CDR1 is MNHEY, CDR2 SMNVEV, per germline (reference sequence). The V gene end was trimmed by 5 bases and the J gene end by 11 bases; junction bases not matched to a gene: 5. The CDR3 bases are TGTGCCAGCAGTGTGCTCAGGGGGAAACTGTTTTTT. Its translation: CASSVLRGKLFF.

The chain links TRBV4-1 to TRBJ1-1, with a tentative D call TRBD1 (5 bases). Germline CDR1 reads MGHRA; CDR2 reads YSYEKL. Trimming shortened V by 3 bases and J by 0 bases, and 8 bases separated the two germline ends. CDR3 size: 14 residues. CDR3 sequence reads: CASSQGRMNTEAFF. The CDR3 DNA sequence: TGCGCCAGCAGCCAGGGGCGGATGAACACTGAAGCTTTCTTT.

The CDR3 region is CASRTPGADSNQPQHF. The CDR3 region has the DNA TGTGCCAGCAGAACACCGGGAGCGGATAGCAATCAGCCCCAGCATTTT. V is TRBV28 and J is TRBJ1-5; D uncertain. In germline, CDR1 is MDHEN, CDR2 SYDVKM. Trimming took off 6 bases at V and 0 bases at J, with 15 bases between the two ends. The CDR3 runs 16 residues.

The chain combines TRBV7-9 with TRBJ2-4; the D is unclear. CDR1 and CDR2 from the germline V gene are SEHNR and FQNEAQ (reference sequence). Trimming left V 5 bases short and J 0 bases short, with 17 bases between. The CDR3 covers 17 residues. The CDR3: CASSDSLVELAKNIQYF. Written as DNA, the CDR3 is TGTGCCAGCAGCGATAGCCTCGTGGAACTAGCCAAAAACATTCAGTACTTC.

Regarding this clone: The junction departs from the called germline gene at one end, perhaps through a read error. V is TRBV15 and J is TRBJ2-7, with TRBD1 matching 8 bases. In germline, CDR1 is LNHNV, CDR2 YYDKDF (reference sequence). This CDR3 has 14 amino acids. The CDR3 region is CATSGDTGGYEQYF. The CDR3 nucleotides are TGTGCCACCAGCGGAGATACAGGGGGCTACGAGCAGTACTTC.

This clone has only one observation. The chain recombines TRBV11-2 with TRBJ2-1; no firm D call. The CDR3 is made up of 15 amino acids. Trimming took 0 bases from V and 0 from J, leaving 6 bases between them. Per the germline V gene, CDR1 is SGHAT and CDR2 is FQNNGV. Here the CDR3 DNA reads TGTGCCAGCAGCTTAGACCTCGGCTCCTACAATGAGCAGTTCTTC. It encodes CASSLDLGSYNEQFF. Full variable domain (remainder filled in from reference TRBV11-2 and TRBJ2-1): EAGVAQSPRYKIIEKRQSVAFWCNPISGHATLYWYQQILGQGPKLLIQFQNNGVVDDSQLPKDRFSAERLKGVDSTLKIQPAKLEDSAVYLCASSLDLGSYNEQFFGPGTRLTVL.

The V gene is TRBV4-1, the J gene TRBJ1-2; 8 nucleotides align to TRBD1. The junction had 14 bases not matched to a gene; V was cut back by 4 bases and J by 7 bases. The CDR3 runs 16 residues. In germline, CDR1 is MGHRA, CDR2 YSYEKL. DNA for the CDR3: TGCGCCAGCAGCCCATCCCTGACAGGGGCTTTCGCTGGCTACACCTTC. It is translated as CASSPSLTGAFAGYTF.